The rows below give T cell receptor beta chains drawn from one sample of a study of blood T cell repertoires in COVID-19. Libraries were prepared by immunoSEQ multiplex PCR; TCRdb keeps only in-frame clonotypes and omits some of them. Altogether roughly 320,000 clones are present, roughly 89% being singletons, with the ten largest covering approximately 1.8%. Input material: peripheral blood. These receptors were collected from a woman aged 25 to 45 with COVID-19, enrolled during active disease. The CDR3 runs from the conserved cysteine through the conserved F or W. Each record gives: clone size, J gene, D gene, V gene, CDR3 DNA, CDR3 protein. D genes are given only for firm matches. Rows may omit the clone size; those that give it use once, few, many or a size class.

NA | TRBJ1-6 | TRBD1 | TRBV5-1 | TGCGCCAGCAGCTTGGAAGGGACAGGGGGTTCACCCCTCCACTTT | CASSLEGTGGSPLHF
once | TRBJ1-4 | NA | TRBV19 | TGTGCCAGTAGTATTACCCCCCGCCCCCAGGGGTGGGAAAAACTGTTTTTT | CASSITPRPQGWEKLFF
once | TRBJ1-6 | NA | TRBV27 | TGTGCCAGCAGTTTGGGGAGCTCCTATAATTCACCCCTCCACTTT | CASSLGSSYNSPLHF
NA | TRBJ2-1 | TRBD2 | TRBV7-2 | TGTGCCAGCAGCTTAGAGCGGGGGGGCTACAATGAGCAGTTCTTC | CASSLERGGYNEQFF
NA | TRBJ2-1 | TRBD1 | TRBV2 | TGTGCCAGCAGGAACAGGGGATTCTACAATGAGCAGTTCTTC | CASRNRGFYNEQFF
once | TRBJ2-1 | NA | TRBV9 | TGTGCCAGCAGCCCTAACGGGGTTTCCTACAATGAGCAGTTCTTC | CASSPNGVSYNEQFF
NA | TRBJ2-1 | NA | TRBV7-9 | TGTGCCAGCAGCTTACACCAGGGTAGGGGTGAGCAGTTCTTC | CASSLHQGRGEQFF
NA | TRBJ2-7 | NA | TRBV6-5 | TGTGCCAGCAGCCCCGGACCCGGGGAGGAGCAGTACTTC | CASSPGPGEEQYF
NA | TRBJ1-1 | NA | TRBV10-2 | TGCGCCAGCAGTGAGCTGAGGGCCACTGAAGCTTTCTTT | CASSELRATEAFF
NA | TRBJ1-1 | NA | TRBV19 | TGTGCCAGTAGTCCCCTCAGGGGTGAAGCTTTCTTT | CASSPLRGEAFF
NA | TRBJ1-2 | NA | TRBV4-1 | TGCGCCAGCAGCCAAGAGGTTACCGACAGATATGGCTACACCTTC | CASSQEVTDRYGYTF
NA | TRBJ2-1 | NA | TRBV24-1 | TGTGCCACCAGTGATCCAAGGGGACAAATGCCTCTGTCGCAGTTCTTC | CATSDPRGQMPLSQFF
once | TRBJ2-5 | NA | TRBV27 | TGTGCCAGCAGTTGGGAGGCGGGGGCGGGGGAGACCCAGTACTTC | CASSWEAGAGETQYF
NA | TRBJ2-5 | NA | TRBV11-2 | TGTGCCAGCAGCCGGGACCAAGAGACCCAGTACTTC | CASSRDQETQYF
NA | TRBJ2-7 | NA | TRBV7-3 | TGTGCCAGCAGCCCCCGGCGGAGTTCCGGCTACGAGCAGTACTTC | CASSPRRSSGYEQYF
NA | TRBJ1-5 | TRBD1 | TRBV9 | TGTGCCAGCGGGACAGGGAGGGAGCCCCAGCATTTT | CASGTGREPQHF
NA | TRBJ2-5 | NA | TRBV5-4 | TGTGCCAGCAGCTTAAGGAGCGGGTCTTTAGGGGAGACCCAGTACTTC | CASSLRSGSLGETQYF
NA | TRBJ1-1 | NA | TRBV2 | TGTGCCAGCAGCGTCCCTTATGTGAACACTGAAGCTTTCTTT | CASSVPYVNTEAFF
NA | TRBJ2-3 | NA | TRBV9 | TGTGCCAGCAGCGTAGGGGTGGGAGGTGATACGCAGTATTTT | CASSVGVGGDTQYF
NA | TRBJ1-4 | TRBD1 | TRBV7-8 | TGTGCCAGCAGCTTCGTGACAGGGGGCAGGGAAAAACTGTTTTTT | CASSFVTGGREKLFF
NA | TRBJ2-2 | TRBD2 | TRBV2 | TGTGCCAGCACTCTCGGACTAGCGGGGGGGAACACCGGGGAGCTGTTTTTT | CASTLGLAGGNTGELFF
NA | TRBJ1-5 | TRBD1 | TRBV6-6 | TGTGCCACGCTAGACAGGGTACAGGGTCAGCCCCAGCATTTT | CATLDRVQGQPQHF
once | TRBJ1-4 | TRBD1 | TRBV20-1 | TGCAGTCCGCGACAGGGGGAAAAACTGTTTTTT | CSPRQGEKLFF
NA | TRBJ2-4 | NA | TRBV19 | TGTGCCAGTAGTATAGTATTTAGGGGGACGGGTCCCCAGTACTTC | CASSIVFRGTGPQYF
NA | TRBJ1-2 | NA | TRBV28 | TGTGCCAGCAGACACAGGGAATGGCACTATGGCTACACCTTC | CASRHREWHYGYTF
NA | TRBJ2-5 | NA | TRBV27 | TGTGCCAGCAGCCCAAGGGGCCAAGAGACCCAGTACTTC | CASSPRGQETQYF
NA | TRBJ1-1 | NA | TRBV25-1 | TGTGCCAGCAGTGAATCTTTGAACACTGAAGCTTTCTTT | CASSESLNTEAFF
NA | TRBJ1-3 | NA | TRBV15 | TGTGCCACCAGCAGAGATCGGGATGGGGGAAACACCATATATTTT | CATSRDRDGGNTIYF
NA | TRBJ2-7 | TRBD2 | TRBV6-2/TRBV6-3 | TGTGCCAGCAGTTATGGACTAGCGGGGCGACCCTACGAGCAGTACTTC | CASSYGLAGRPYEQYF
NA | TRBJ2-3 | NA | TRBV28 | TGTGCCAGCAGTCAAATTGATACGCAGTATTTT | CASSQIDTQYF
NA | TRBJ1-2 | TRBD1 | TRBV18 | TGTGCCAGCTCACCGACCGGACAGGGAAAGTACTATGGCTACACCTTC | CASSPTGQGKYYGYTF
NA | TRBJ1-2 | NA | TRBV4-2 | TGTGCCAGCAGCAGGAATTCGGGGGGCGAGGACTATGGCTACACCTTC | CASSRNSGGEDYGYTF
NA | TRBJ1-2 | NA | TRBV5-5 | TGTGCCAGCAGCCTGACCCCGGAGGTCTATGGCTACACCTTC | CASSLTPEVYGYTF
NA | TRBJ1-1 | TRBD1 | TRBV5-8 | TGTGCCAGCAGCTTGCAGGGGGGGAACACTGAAGCTTTCTTT | CASSLQGGNTEAFF
NA | TRBJ1-2 | NA | TRBV4-1 | TGCGCCAGCAGCCAAGTGGCGGTGAACTATGGCTACACCTTC | CASSQVAVNYGYTF
NA | TRBJ1-2 | NA | TRBV27 | TGTGCCAGCAGTCCCGGACGGGGGGTGGGCTACACCTTC | CASSPGRGVGYTF
NA | TRBJ2-1 | NA | TRBV27 | TGTGCCAGCAGTCAGTACAATGAGCAGTTCTTC | CASSQYNEQFF
NA | TRBJ1-2 | NA | TRBV7-9 | TGTGCCAGCAGCTTACGGGAGTCCTATGGCTACACCTTC | CASSLRESYGYTF
few | TRBJ2-3 | NA | TRBV29-1 | TGCAGCGGCCAACGACAGACCACAGATACGCAGTATTTT | CSGQRQTTDTQYF
few | TRBJ2-2 | TRBD2 | TRBV6-4 | TGTGCCAGCAGTAGCGGGGTGAACACCGGGGAGCTGTTTTTT | CASSSGVNTGELFF
NA | TRBJ1-2 | NA | TRBV25-1 | TGTGCCAGCAGTGGGGGGGGAGGAGGAGGCTACACCTTC | CASSGGGGGGYTF